These T cell receptor beta chains were read from a single sample in a study of CD8 T cells in ankylosing spondylitis. Using its own MiXCR run on the 5' RACE reads, TCRdb lists one record per CDR3 protein. Among roughly 450,000 distinct CDR3 sequences listed, roughly 27% were seen once. Sequencing was done on a sample of blood, either unsorted or a sorted T cell fraction (not recorded which). The receptor set was obtained from a male donor with ankylosing spondylitis. Each CDR3 is given with its conserved first and last residue. Each record gives: clone size, J gene, D gene, V gene, CDR3 DNA, CDR3 protein. A D gene is named only where the DNA matches it firmly. Clone size is given for some rows only: seen once, a few or many times, or a class if the clone is expanded.

.	TRBJ2-5	TRBD2	TRBV3-1	TGTGCCAGCAGCCAAATACTAGCGGGAGAGACCCAGTACTTC	CASSQILAGETQYF
.	TRBJ2-7	TRBD2	TRBV20-1	TGCAGTGCTTATCGTAGCGGGAGCTCCTACGAGCAGTACTTC	CSAYRSGSSYEQYF
.	TRBJ1-1	.	TRBV5-1	TGTGCCAGCAGCTCCACCGGGGCGAACACTGAAGCTTTCTTT	CASSSTGANTEAFF
few	TRBJ2-1	.	TRBV6-2/TRBV6-3	TGTGCCAGCAGTTACCTCCGGACCTACTCGGATGAGCAGTTCTTC	CASSYLRTYSDEQFF
few	TRBJ2-7	TRBD1	TRBV12-3/TRBV12-4	TGTGCCAGCAGCCAGCTCTCTAGCGCACAGGGGGACGAGCAGTACTTC	CASSQLSSAQGDEQYF
few	TRBJ2-3	.	TRBV20-1	TGCAGTGCTGCAGACGACGCAGATACGCAGTATTTT	CSAADDADTQYF
.	TRBJ1-2	.	TRBV10-3	TGTGCCATCAGTGAGTCCGACCGTAGTAACTATGGCTACACCTTC	CAISESDRSNYGYTF
.	TRBJ2-2	.	TRBV24-1	TGTGCCACCAGTGATGGGACGGGAGTCCCGAACACCGGGGAGCTGTTTTTT	CATSDGTGVPNTGELFF
.	TRBJ1-1	TRBD1	TRBV20-1	TGCAGTGCTAGGTCGGGACAGGGGACGAACACTGAAGCTTTCTTT	CSARSGQGTNTEAFF
.	TRBJ2-1	.	TRBV24-1	TGTGCCACCAGTGATCCCTACAGGGATGAGCAGTTCTTC	CATSDPYRDEQFF
once	TRBJ1-1	TRBD1	TRBV20-1	TGCAGTGCTAGAGATCAGGGAACAGGGGGCACTGAAGCTTTCTTT	CSARDQGTGGTEAFF
.	TRBJ1-4	.	TRBV20-1	TGCAGTGCTCTCAGCGGGGTCGGCGGTGAAAAACTGTTTTTT	CSALSGVGGEKLFF
.	TRBJ2-3	TRBD2	TRBV20-1	TGCAGTGAGGCTAGCGGGAGTACAGATACGCAGTATTTT	CSEASGSTDTQYF
many	TRBJ2-3	TRBD2	TRBV12-3/TRBV12-4	TGTGCCAGCTCACCAACTAGCGGAGGCACAGATACGCAGTATTTT	CASSPTSGGTDTQYF
few	TRBJ1-6	.	TRBV5-5	TGTGCCAGCAGCTCCTCGGGGGATTCACCCCTCCACTTT	CASSSSGDSPLHF
.	TRBJ2-3	TRBD1	TRBV5-1	TGCGCCAGCGGCTCCATTCCGACCGGGACAGGGCGTCCAGATACGCAGTATTTT	CASGSIPTGTGRPDTQYF
few	TRBJ2-7	.	TRBV12-3/TRBV12-4	TGTGCCAGCGTCTCGGGACACGGTTCCTACGAGCAGTACTTC	CASVSGHGSYEQYF
.	TRBJ1-1	TRBD1	TRBV12-3/TRBV12-4	TGTGCCAGCAGTTTGAGACAGGGGGAAGACACTGAAGCTTTCTTT	CASSLRQGEDTEAFF
.	TRBJ1-6	.	TRBV9	TGTGCCAGCAGCGTAGGACGGACCTATAATTCACCCCTCCACTTT	CASSVGRTYNSPLHF
many	TRBJ1-1	TRBD1	TRBV29-1	TGCAGCGTTGAAGGGGACAGTAACACTGAAGCTTTCTTT	CSVEGDSNTEAFF
.	TRBJ1-3	.	TRBV29-1	TGCAGCGTTACGGTAAACTCTGGAAACACCATATATTTT	CSVTVNSGNTIYF
.	TRBJ1-2	.	TRBV20-1	TGCAGTGCTACCTCACCCGGGGAGTCCGCCAACTATGGCTACACCTTC	CSATSPGESANYGYTF
few	TRBJ2-2	.	TRBV11-2	TGTGCCAGCAGCTTAGATAAGCCGCCAAAGTCCGGGGAGCTGTTTTTT	CASSLDKPPKSGELFF
.	TRBJ1-1	.	TRBV3-1	TGTGCCAGCAGCCACTGGGAGGAGGACACTGAAGCTTTCTTT	CASSHWEEDTEAFF
.	TRBJ2-3	.	TRBV20-1	TGCAGTGCTAGTATAGATTCGGGCACAGATACGCAGTATTTT	CSASIDSGTDTQYF
few	TRBJ2-3	.	TRBV29-1	TGCAGCGTTGAAACAGTGGCAGATACGCAGTATTTT	CSVETVADTQYF
.	TRBJ2-3	TRBD2	TRBV4-1	TGCGCCAGCAGCCAAGTAACGGGAGGGACAGATACGCAGTATTTT	CASSQVTGGTDTQYF
few	TRBJ1-3	.	TRBV5-1	TGCGCCAGCAGCCCGGAGCACTCTGGAAACACCATATATTTT	CASSPEHSGNTIYF
many	TRBJ2-1	TRBD2	TRBV29-1	TGCAGCGTTGCCGGGACTAGCGGGAGCCGTTCTATGAATGAGCAGTTCTTC	CSVAGTSGSRSMNEQFF
.	TRBJ2-1	.	TRBV12-3/TRBV12-4	TGTGCCAGCAGTTTCGACCAAACTAGCCGGAAAAACAATGAGCAGTTCTTC	CASSFDQTSRKNNEQFF
.	TRBJ2-1	TRBD2	TRBV2	TGTGCCAGCAGTGATCCCCGGACTAGGGTCTATGAGCAGTTCTTC	CASSDPRTRVYEQFF
.	TRBJ1-3	.	TRBV30	TGTGCCTGGAGTAGGGGAACTGGAAACACCATATATTTT	CAWSRGTGNTIYF
few	TRBJ2-5	TRBD2	TRBV10-2	TGCGCCAGCAGTGAGTTGGGGGGGAGAGAGACCCAGTACTTC	CASSELGGRETQYF
few	TRBJ1-2	TRBD1	TRBV5-1	TGCGCCAGCAGCTTAACCACCAGGGGGCATGGCTATGGCTACACCTTC	CASSLTTRGHGYGYTF